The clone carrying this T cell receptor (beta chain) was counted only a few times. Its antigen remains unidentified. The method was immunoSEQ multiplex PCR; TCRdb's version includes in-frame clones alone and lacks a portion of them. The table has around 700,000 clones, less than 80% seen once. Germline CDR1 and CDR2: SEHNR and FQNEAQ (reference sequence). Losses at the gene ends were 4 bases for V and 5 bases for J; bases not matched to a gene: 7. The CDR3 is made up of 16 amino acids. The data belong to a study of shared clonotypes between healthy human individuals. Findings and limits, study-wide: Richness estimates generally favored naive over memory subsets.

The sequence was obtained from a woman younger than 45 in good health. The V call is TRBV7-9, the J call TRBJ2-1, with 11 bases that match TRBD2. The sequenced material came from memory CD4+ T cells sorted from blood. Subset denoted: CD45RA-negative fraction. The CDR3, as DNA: TGTGCCAGCAGCTCCCGACTAGCGGGAAGTCACAATGAGCAGTTCTTC. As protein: CASSSRLAGSHNEQFF.